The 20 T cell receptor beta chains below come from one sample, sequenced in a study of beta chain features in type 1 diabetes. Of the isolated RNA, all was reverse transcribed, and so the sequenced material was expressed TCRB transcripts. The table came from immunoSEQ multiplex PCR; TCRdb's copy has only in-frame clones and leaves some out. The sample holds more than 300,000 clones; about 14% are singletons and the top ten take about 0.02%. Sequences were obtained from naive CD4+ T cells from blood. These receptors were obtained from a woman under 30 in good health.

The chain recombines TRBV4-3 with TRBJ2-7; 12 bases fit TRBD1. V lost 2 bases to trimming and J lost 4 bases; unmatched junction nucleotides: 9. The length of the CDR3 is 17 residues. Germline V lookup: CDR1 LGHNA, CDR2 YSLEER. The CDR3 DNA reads TGCGCCAGCAGCCAACGATACCGGGACAGGGGGCTTTACGAGCAGTACTTC. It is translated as CASSQRYRDRGLYEQYF.

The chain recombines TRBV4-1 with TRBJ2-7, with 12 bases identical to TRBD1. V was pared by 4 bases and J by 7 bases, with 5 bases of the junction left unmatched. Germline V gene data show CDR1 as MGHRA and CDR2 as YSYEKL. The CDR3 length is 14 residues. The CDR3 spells CASSPGDRGREQYF. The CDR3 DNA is TGCGCCAGCAGCCCGGGGGACAGGGGGCGAGAGCAGTACTTC.

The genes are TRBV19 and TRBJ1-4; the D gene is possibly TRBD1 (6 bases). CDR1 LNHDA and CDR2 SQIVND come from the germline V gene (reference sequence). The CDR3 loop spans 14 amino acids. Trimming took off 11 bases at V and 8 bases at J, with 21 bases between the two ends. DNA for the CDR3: TGTGCCGGCAATTCCGGGACAACGGGGGAAAAACTGTTTTTT. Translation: CAGNSGTTGEKLFF.

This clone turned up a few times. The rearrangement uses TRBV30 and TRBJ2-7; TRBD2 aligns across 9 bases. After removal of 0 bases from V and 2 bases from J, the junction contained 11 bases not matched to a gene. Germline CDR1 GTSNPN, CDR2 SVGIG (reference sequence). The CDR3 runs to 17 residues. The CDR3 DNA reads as TGTGCCTGGAGTGTACTAGCGGGTCTACCTGAAACCTACGAGCAGTACTTC. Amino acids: CAWSVLAGLPETYEQYF.

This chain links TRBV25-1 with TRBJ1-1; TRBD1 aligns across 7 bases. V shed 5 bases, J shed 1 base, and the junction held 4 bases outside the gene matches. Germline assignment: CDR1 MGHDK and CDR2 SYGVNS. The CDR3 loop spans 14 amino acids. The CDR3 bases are TGTGCCAGCAGTCCGACAGGGACGAACACTGAAGCTTTCTTT. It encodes CASSPTGTNTEAFF.

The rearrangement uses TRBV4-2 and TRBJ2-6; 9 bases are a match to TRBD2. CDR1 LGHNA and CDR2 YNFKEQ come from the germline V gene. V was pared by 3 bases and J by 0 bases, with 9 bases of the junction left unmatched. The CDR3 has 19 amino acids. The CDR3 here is CASSQVMGGLASGANVLTF. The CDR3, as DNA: TGTGCCAGCAGCCAGGTCATGGGGGGACTAGCCTCTGGGGCCAACGTCCTGACTTTC.

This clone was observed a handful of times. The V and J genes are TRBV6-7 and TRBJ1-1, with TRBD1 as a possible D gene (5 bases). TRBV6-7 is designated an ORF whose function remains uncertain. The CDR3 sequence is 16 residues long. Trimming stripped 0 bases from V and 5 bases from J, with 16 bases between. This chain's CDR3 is CASSYSLTWRGTEAFF. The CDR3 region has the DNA TGTGCCAGCAGTTACTCCCTTACGTGGCGGGGGACTGAAGCTTTCTTT.

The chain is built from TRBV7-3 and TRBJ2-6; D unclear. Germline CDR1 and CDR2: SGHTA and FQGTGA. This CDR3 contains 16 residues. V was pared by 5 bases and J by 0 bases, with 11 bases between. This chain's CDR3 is CASSRHTVSGANVLTF. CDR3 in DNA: TGTGCCAGCAGCCGCCATACAGTCTCTGGGGCCAACGTCCTGACTTTC. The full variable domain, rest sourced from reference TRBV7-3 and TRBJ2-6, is GAGVSQTPSNKVTEKGKYVELRCDPISGHTALYWYRQSLGQGPEFLIYFQGTGAADDSGLPNDRFFAVRPEGSVSTLKIQRTERGDSAVYLCASSRHTVSGANVLTFGAGSRLTVL.

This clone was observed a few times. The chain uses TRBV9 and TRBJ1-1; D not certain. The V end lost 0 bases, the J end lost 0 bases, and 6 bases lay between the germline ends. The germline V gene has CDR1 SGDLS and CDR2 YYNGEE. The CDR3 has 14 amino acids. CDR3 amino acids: CASSVDDMNTEAFF. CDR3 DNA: TGTGCCAGCAGCGTAGATGACATGAACACTGAAGCTTTCTTT.

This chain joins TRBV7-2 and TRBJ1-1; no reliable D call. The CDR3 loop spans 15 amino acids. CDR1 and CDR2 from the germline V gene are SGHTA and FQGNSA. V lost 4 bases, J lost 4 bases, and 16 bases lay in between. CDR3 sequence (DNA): TGTGCCAGCAGCTCCAACCCACTGGCAGGCACTGAAGCTTTCTTT. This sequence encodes CASSSNPLAGTEAFF.

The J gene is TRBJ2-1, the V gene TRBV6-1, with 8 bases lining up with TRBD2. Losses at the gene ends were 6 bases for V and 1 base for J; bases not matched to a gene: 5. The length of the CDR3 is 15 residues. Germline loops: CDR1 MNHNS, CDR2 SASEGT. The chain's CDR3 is CASRISGTSYNEQFF. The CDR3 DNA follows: TGTGCCAGCAGAATTAGCGGGACTTCCTACAATGAGCAGTTCTTC.

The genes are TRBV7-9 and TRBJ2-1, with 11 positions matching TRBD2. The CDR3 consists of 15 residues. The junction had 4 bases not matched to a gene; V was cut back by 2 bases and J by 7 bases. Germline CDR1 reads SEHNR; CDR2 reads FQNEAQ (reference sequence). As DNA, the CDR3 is TGTGCCAGCAGCTTATTAGCGGGAGGGGAGAATGAGCAGTTCTTC. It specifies CASSLLAGGENEQFF.

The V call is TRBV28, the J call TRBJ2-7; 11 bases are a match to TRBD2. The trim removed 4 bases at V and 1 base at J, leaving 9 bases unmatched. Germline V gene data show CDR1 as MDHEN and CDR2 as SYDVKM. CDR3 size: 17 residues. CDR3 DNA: TGTGCCAGCAGTTCCCATGGGACTAGCGGACCGTCCTACGAGCAGTACTTC. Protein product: CASSSHGTSGPSYEQYF.

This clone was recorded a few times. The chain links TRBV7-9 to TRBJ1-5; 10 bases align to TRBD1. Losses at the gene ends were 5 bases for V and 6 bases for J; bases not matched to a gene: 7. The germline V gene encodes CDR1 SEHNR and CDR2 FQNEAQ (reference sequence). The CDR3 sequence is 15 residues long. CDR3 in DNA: TGTGCCAGCAGCCATACTCGGGACAGGGGTCAGCCCCAGCATTTT. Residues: CASSHTRDRGQPQHF.

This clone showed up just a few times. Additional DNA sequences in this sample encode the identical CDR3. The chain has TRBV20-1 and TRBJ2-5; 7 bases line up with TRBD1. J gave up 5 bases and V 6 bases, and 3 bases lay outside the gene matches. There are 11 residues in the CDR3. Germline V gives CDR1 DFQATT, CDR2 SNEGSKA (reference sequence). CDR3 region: CSALRGETQYF. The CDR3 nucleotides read TGCAGTGCCCTCAGGGGGGAGACCCAGTACTTC.

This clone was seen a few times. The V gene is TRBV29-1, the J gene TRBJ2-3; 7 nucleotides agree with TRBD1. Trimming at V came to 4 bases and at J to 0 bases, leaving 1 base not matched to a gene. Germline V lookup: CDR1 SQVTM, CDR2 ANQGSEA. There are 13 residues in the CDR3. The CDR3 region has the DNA TGCAGCGTTGTGGGACAGAGCACAGATACGCAGTATTTT. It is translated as CSVVGQSTDTQYF.

In nucleotides, the CDR3 is TGTGCCAGCAGTTACTTCGGGAACACTGAAGCTTTCTTT. Its translation is CASSYFGNTEAFF. The genes are TRBV6-5 and TRBJ1-1; the D is unclear. The V gene's germline CDR1 is MNHEY and CDR2 SVGAGI. This CDR3 has 13 residues. Trimming left V 1 base short and J 1 base short, with 4 bases between.

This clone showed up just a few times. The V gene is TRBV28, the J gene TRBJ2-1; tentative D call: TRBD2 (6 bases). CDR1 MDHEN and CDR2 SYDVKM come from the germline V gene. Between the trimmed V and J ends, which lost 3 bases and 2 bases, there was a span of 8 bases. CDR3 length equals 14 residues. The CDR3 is CASSLTSAYNEQFF. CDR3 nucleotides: TGTGCCAGCAGTTTGACTAGTGCCTACAATGAGCAGTTCTTC. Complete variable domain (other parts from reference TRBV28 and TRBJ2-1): DVKVTQSSRYLVKRTGEKVFLECVQDMDHENMFWYRQDPGLGLRLIYFSYDVKMKEKGDIPEGYSVSREKKERFSLILESASTNQTSMYLCASSLTSAYNEQFFGPGTRLTVL.

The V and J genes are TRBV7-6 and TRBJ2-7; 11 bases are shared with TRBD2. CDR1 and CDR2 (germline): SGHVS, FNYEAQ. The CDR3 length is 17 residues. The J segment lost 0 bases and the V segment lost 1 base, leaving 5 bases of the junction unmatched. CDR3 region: CASSLGGTSGGSYEQYF. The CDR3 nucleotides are TGTGCCAGCAGCTTAGGGGGGACTAGCGGAGGCTCCTACGAGCAGTACTTC.

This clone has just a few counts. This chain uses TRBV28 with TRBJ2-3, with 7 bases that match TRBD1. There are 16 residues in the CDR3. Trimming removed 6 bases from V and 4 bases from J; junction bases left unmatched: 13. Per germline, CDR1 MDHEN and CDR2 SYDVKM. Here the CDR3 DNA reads TGTGCCAGCAGCCCTAGACAGGGTCGAGCCCCAGATACGCAGTATTTT. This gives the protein CASSPRQGRAPDTQYF.